This section outlines one T cell receptor beta chain sequence together with its context. The sample belongs to a study of T cell responses to AZD1222 COVID-19 vaccine. This table comes from immunoSEQ multiplex PCR, and its TCRdb copy is limited to in-frame clones, with some not included. In the table there are approximately 140,000 clones, about 90% of which are singletons. Germline CDR1 reads WSHSY; CDR2 reads SAAADI. V was trimmed by 3 bases and J by 7 bases, leaving 24 bases between them. The CDR3 has 18 residues. Source: peripheral blood, taken 28 days after the second AZD1222 dose. The chain employs TRBV10-2 and TRBJ1-4; TRBD1 is a possible D gene (5 bases). The TCR was taken from an adult who received the AZD1222 COVID-19 vaccine. CDR3 protein: CASSDPRRSAGFTEKLFF. In DNA form, the CDR3 reads TGCGCCAGCAGTGACCCACGACGGTCTGCAGGGTTTACTGAAAAACTGTTTTTT.